The 9 T cell receptor beta chains below come from one sample, sequenced in a study of blood T cell repertoires in COVID-19. The table came from immunoSEQ multiplex PCR; TCRdb's copy has only in-frame clones and leaves some out. This sample has 120,000 or so clones, with about 83% found just once. The source material was peripheral blood. The receptor set was obtained from a man older than 75 with active or convalescent COVID-19.

V usage is TRBV6-5 and J usage is TRBJ2-7; 7 bases map to TRBD1. Germline CDR1 is MNHEY and CDR2 is SVGAGI. This CDR3 region has 15 residues. Trimming removed 5 bases from V and 2 bases from J; junction bases left unmatched: 9. The CDR3 sequence: CASSRQGMSTYEQYF. CDR3 coding DNA: TGTGCCAGCAGTCGACAGGGCATGTCTACCTACGAGCAGTACTTC.

This chain uses TRBV19 with TRBJ2-3; weak D call: TRBD1 (5 bases). V lost 7 bases, J lost 2 bases, and 19 bases lay in between. This CDR3 contains 16 residues. The germline V gene has CDR1 LNHDA and CDR2 SQIVND (reference sequence). CDR3 nucleotide sequence: TGTGCCAGTACCCTAAGGGGCGGCAGGGTCACAGATACGCAGTATTTT. It specifies CASTLRGGRVTDTQYF.

This clone is a singleton in its sample. The chain links TRBV30 to TRBJ1-2; the match to TRBD1 covers 7 bases. The CDR3 consists of 14 residues. V dropped 0 bases and J dropped 4; count of bases not matched to a gene: 5. Germline lookup yields CDR1 GTSNPN and CDR2 SVGIG (reference sequence). CDR3 in amino acids: CAWSVTGAIYGYTF. The CDR3 DNA reads TGTGCCTGGAGTGTAACAGGGGCGATCTATGGCTACACCTTC.

The chain combines TRBV5-1 with TRBJ1-1; a weak D match, TRBD1 (6 bases). From germline, CDR1 is SGHRS and CDR2 YFSETQ. The CDR3 length is 13 residues. Trimming stripped 2 bases from V and 9 bases from J, with 14 bases between. Here the CDR3 DNA reads TGCGCCAGCAGCTTAGGTCAGGGGCAGAAAGCTTTCTTT. As protein: CASSLGQGQKAFF.

The genes are TRBV4-3 and TRBJ1-5; D gene ambiguous. From germline, CDR1 is LGHNA and CDR2 YSLEER. Trimming shortened V by 6 bases and J by 1 base, and 13 bases separated the two germline ends. The CDR3 totals 15 residues. CDR3 in DNA: TGCGCCAGCAGTCGGGAAACCGGGAGCAATCAGCCCCAGCATTTT. Translation gives CASSRETGSNQPQHF.

The chain has TRBV7-6 and TRBJ2-2; D is undetermined. V was clipped by 0 bases and J by 2 bases, with 13 bases between them. Germline CDR1 is SGHVS and CDR2 is FNYEAQ. This CDR3 is 17 amino acids long. The CDR3 DNA reads as TGTGCCAGCAGCTTAGCCGGCGGTACGGTAAACACCGGGGAGCTGTTTTTT. It is translated as CASSLAGGTVNTGELFF.

This sequence joins TRBV7-3 and TRBJ2-1; D unclear. The germline V and J ends were trimmed by 0 bases and 4 bases, with 7 bases remaining between them. CDR1 and CDR2 (germline): SGHTA, FQGTGA. This CDR3 spans 14 amino acids. The CDR3 is CASSLTAQYNEQFF. As DNA, the CDR3 is TGTGCCAGCAGCTTAACGGCACAATACAATGAGCAGTTCTTC.

The chain recombines TRBV19 with TRBJ1-4, with D perhaps matching TRBD1 (5 bases). V lost 4 bases, J lost 7 bases, and 13 bases lay in between. Germline V gene data show CDR1 as LNHDA and CDR2 as SQIVND (reference sequence). The CDR3 runs to 14 residues. CDR3 sequence: CASSTPRDSEKLFF. As DNA, the CDR3 is TGTGCCAGTAGTACACCTCGAGACAGTGAAAAACTGTTTTTT. Full variable domain (outside the CDR3, taken from reference TRBV19 and TRBJ1-4): DGGITQSPKYLFRKEGQNVTLSCEQNLNHDAMYWYRQDPGQGLRLIYYSQIVNDFQKGDIAEGYSVSREKKESFPLTVTSAQKNPTAFYLCASSTPRDSEKLFFGSGTQLSVL.

The chain has TRBV7-9 and TRBJ2-2; 10 nucleotides align to TRBD1. V gave up 2 bases and J gave up 6 bases; unmatched junction bases: 3. In germline, CDR1 is SEHNR, CDR2 FQNEAQ (reference sequence). The CDR3 is 15 amino acids. The CDR3 bases are TGTGCCAGCAGCTTAAGGGACAGGGGTCCCGGGGAGCTGTTTTTT. Translated: CASSLRDRGPGELFF.